A selection of T cell receptor beta chains follows, all from one sample in a study of cytomegalovirus exposure and HLA in healthy donors. TCRdb's table, derived via immunoSEQ multiplex PCR, lists solely in-frame clones and lacks some. Counted here are 150,000 to 200,000 clones, less than 85% occurring once; the ten biggest clones make up under 0.85%. The sample consisted of PBMCs. All receptors derive from a boy aged 5 to 17 in good health and CMV-seronegative. The CDR3 runs from the conserved cysteine through the conserved F or W. Fields, in order: CDR3 DNA, CDR3 protein, V gene, clone size, J gene, D gene. A D gene is named only where the DNA matches it firmly. Clone size is not always given. Where it is, it says once, few, many or a class for expanded clones.

CDR3 DNA: TGTGCCAGCAGCGTAGTACAGGCCACTGAAGCTTTCTTT
CDR3 protein: CASSVVQATEAFF
V gene: TRBV9
clone size: -
J gene: TRBJ1-1
D gene: -

CDR3 DNA: TGTGCCAACGGACAGGGGGCCCAGTACTTC
CDR3 protein: CANGQGAQYF
V gene: TRBV6-1
clone size: -
J gene: TRBJ2-5
D gene: TRBD1

CDR3 DNA: TGTGCCAGCAGTTTAAGGCGGGAGGGCCAGCACGAGCAGTACTTC
CDR3 protein: CASSLRREGQHEQYF
V gene: TRBV27
clone size: -
J gene: TRBJ2-7
D gene: TRBD2

CDR3 DNA: TGTGCCAGCAGGCGTGGGCGAGATGGGGGGACCTACACCTTC
CDR3 protein: CASRRGRDGGTYTF
V gene: TRBV7-8
clone size: -
J gene: TRBJ1-2
D gene: -

CDR3 DNA: TGCGCCAGCAGCCAGGAACTAGCGGGAGAAGACATTCAGTACTTC
CDR3 protein: CASSQELAGEDIQYF
V gene: TRBV4-3
clone size: -
J gene: TRBJ2-4
D gene: TRBD2

CDR3 DNA: TGTGCCAGCAGCCCCCGACGGGGGTGGAATTCACCCCTCCACTTT
CDR3 protein: CASSPRRGWNSPLHF
V gene: TRBV9
clone size: -
J gene: TRBJ1-6
D gene: -

CDR3 DNA: TGTGCCTGGAGTCCAAGGTCCGGGAACGGAGGCATTCAGTACTTC
CDR3 protein: CAWSPRSGNGGIQYF
V gene: TRBV30
clone size: -
J gene: TRBJ2-4
D gene: -

CDR3 DNA: TGTGCCAGCAGCTTAGCGAGGGTTACCGGGGAGCTGTTTTTT
CDR3 protein: CASSLARVTGELFF
V gene: TRBV7-9
clone size: -
J gene: TRBJ2-2
D gene: -

CDR3 DNA: TGCGCCTCCAGGAGGGAGTCTGAAGCTTTCTTT
CDR3 protein: CASRRESEAFF
V gene: TRBV4-1
clone size: -
J gene: TRBJ1-1
D gene: -

CDR3 DNA: TGTGCCAGCAGCTCCAGTCTCAATCAGCCCCAGCATTTT
CDR3 protein: CASSSSLNQPQHF
V gene: TRBV7-8
clone size: -
J gene: TRBJ1-5
D gene: -

CDR3 DNA: TGTGCCAGCAGTTTACTAGAAAACTACGAGCAGTACTTC
CDR3 protein: CASSLLENYEQYF
V gene: TRBV27
clone size: -
J gene: TRBJ2-7
D gene: -

CDR3 DNA: TGCAGCGTTAGTTTCAGGGTCACTGGCTACACCTTC
CDR3 protein: CSVSFRVTGYTF
V gene: TRBV29-1
clone size: -
J gene: TRBJ1-2
D gene: -

CDR3 DNA: TGTGCCAGCAGTCGGCCGGGACAGGGGGCAGGTCAGCCCCAGCATTTT
CDR3 protein: CASSRPGQGAGQPQHF
V gene: TRBV28
clone size: -
J gene: TRBJ1-5
D gene: TRBD1

CDR3 DNA: TGTGCCAGCCGCACAGGGTTCTCTGGAAACACCATATATTTT
CDR3 protein: CASRTGFSGNTIYF
V gene: TRBV19
clone size: once
J gene: TRBJ1-3
D gene: -

CDR3 DNA: TGTGCCAGCAGTTACTCGAACGGGGGTGGAACTGAAGCTTTCTTT
CDR3 protein: CASSYSNGGGTEAFF
V gene: TRBV6-6
clone size: -
J gene: TRBJ1-1
D gene: -

CDR3 DNA: TGCGCCAGCAGGCGGTCCGGACAGGGGGCCTACGAGCAGTACTTC
CDR3 protein: CASRRSGQGAYEQYF
V gene: TRBV5-1
clone size: few
J gene: TRBJ2-7
D gene: TRBD1

CDR3 DNA: TGTGCCAGCGGGGGGGGCTATGGCTACACCTTC
CDR3 protein: CASGGGYGYTF
V gene: TRBV5-4
clone size: -
J gene: TRBJ1-2
D gene: -

CDR3 DNA: TGTGCCAGCAGTTCATCAGGGTCCTCTGGGGCCAACGTCCTGACTTTC
CDR3 protein: CASSSSGSSGANVLTF
V gene: TRBV6-5
clone size: few
J gene: TRBJ2-6
D gene: -

CDR3 DNA: TGTGCCAGCAGTTCCGAGTGGGAGCAGTACTTC
CDR3 protein: CASSSEWEQYF
V gene: TRBV11-3
clone size: -
J gene: TRBJ2-5
D gene: -

CDR3 DNA: TGCGCCAGCAGCTCGGGTCGGGAGAACACCGGGGAGCTGTTTTTT
CDR3 protein: CASSSGRENTGELFF
V gene: TRBV5-1
clone size: -
J gene: TRBJ2-2
D gene: -

CDR3 DNA: TGTGCCAGCAGCGCAGGACAGCAAGAGACCCAGTACTTC
CDR3 protein: CASSAGQQETQYF
V gene: TRBV5-4
clone size: -
J gene: TRBJ2-5
D gene: -

CDR3 DNA: TGTGCCAGCAGCTTGACAGGGTACACTGAAGCTTTCTTT
CDR3 protein: CASSLTGYTEAFF
V gene: TRBV11-3
clone size: -
J gene: TRBJ1-1
D gene: TRBD1

CDR3 DNA: TGTGCCAGCAGCGTAGTTAAATATGGCTACACCTTC
CDR3 protein: CASSVVKYGYTF
V gene: TRBV9
clone size: few
J gene: TRBJ1-2
D gene: -

CDR3 DNA: TGTGCCAGCAGCTATGGACAGCTAAATCAGCCCCAGCATTTT
CDR3 protein: CASSYGQLNQPQHF
V gene: TRBV6-1
clone size: -
J gene: TRBJ1-5
D gene: -

CDR3 DNA: TGTGCCACCAGCCGCGAACAGAGACCGATACCGTCTTCTTTAACCTACGAGCAGTACTTC
CDR3 protein: CATSREQRPIPSSLTYEQYF
V gene: TRBV15
clone size: -
J gene: TRBJ2-7
D gene: -

CDR3 DNA: TGTGCCAGCAGCTTAGATCAGGGGAGGAACACTGAAGCTTTCTTT
CDR3 protein: CASSLDQGRNTEAFF
V gene: TRBV7-9
clone size: -
J gene: TRBJ1-1
D gene: -

CDR3 DNA: TGTGCCAACGACGGGGGGGGTGGGCATGGCTCACCCCTCCACTTT
CDR3 protein: CANDGGGGHGSPLHF
V gene: TRBV2
clone size: -
J gene: TRBJ1-6
D gene: -

CDR3 DNA: TGTGCCTGGAGTAAAGCTGGGCAGCCTGGCTACACCTTC
CDR3 protein: CAWSKAGQPGYTF
V gene: TRBV30
clone size: -
J gene: TRBJ1-2
D gene: -

CDR3 DNA: TGCGCCAGCAGCCCGGACAGCACCACTGAAGCTTTCTTT
CDR3 protein: CASSPDSTTEAFF
V gene: TRBV5-1
clone size: -
J gene: TRBJ1-1
D gene: -

CDR3 DNA: TGTGCCAGCAGCGATACGAGGACAGGGGGCACTGAAGCTTTCTTT
CDR3 protein: CASSDTRTGGTEAFF
V gene: TRBV5-5
clone size: -
J gene: TRBJ1-1
D gene: TRBD1

CDR3 DNA: TGTGCCACCAGCAGAGGCAGGGGGCCCACCGGGGAGCTGTTTTTT
CDR3 protein: CATSRGRGPTGELFF
V gene: TRBV15
clone size: -
J gene: TRBJ2-2
D gene: TRBD1

CDR3 DNA: TGTGCCAGCAGTTACTCCTCCGTTAATAGCAATCAGCCCCAGCATTTT
CDR3 protein: CASSYSSVNSNQPQHF
V gene: TRBV6-5
clone size: -
J gene: TRBJ1-5
D gene: -

CDR3 DNA: TGTGCCTGGAGTGCACGGGGGAAGGGCTACACCTTC
CDR3 protein: CAWSARGKGYTF
V gene: TRBV30
clone size: few
J gene: TRBJ1-2
D gene: -

CDR3 DNA: TGTGCCAGCAGCTTGGGTGCGGGCCTCAATCAGCCCCAGCATTTT
CDR3 protein: CASSLGAGLNQPQHF
V gene: TRBV5-5
clone size: -
J gene: TRBJ1-5
D gene: -

CDR3 DNA: TGTGCCAGCAGCTTAGACAGGGGACTAAACACTGAAGCTTTCTTT
CDR3 protein: CASSLDRGLNTEAFF
V gene: TRBV11-3
clone size: -
J gene: TRBJ1-1
D gene: -

CDR3 DNA: TGTGCCAGCAGCGACCGACTAGCGGGGGCCCCCCCAGATACGCAGTATTTT
CDR3 protein: CASSDRLAGAPPDTQYF
V gene: TRBV7-2
clone size: -
J gene: TRBJ2-3
D gene: TRBD2

CDR3 DNA: TGTGCCAGCAGCCTATCACCTGGGACAGGGAAAGAGACCCAGTACTTC
CDR3 protein: CASSLSPGTGKETQYF
V gene: TRBV7-6
clone size: -
J gene: TRBJ2-5
D gene: TRBD1

CDR3 DNA: TGTGCCTGGAGTGTACTCAACTATGGCTACACCTTC
CDR3 protein: CAWSVLNYGYTF
V gene: TRBV30
clone size: -
J gene: TRBJ1-2
D gene: -

CDR3 DNA: TGTGCCAGCAGCTTTGCTGGCTCTGAAAAACTGTTTTTT
CDR3 protein: CASSFAGSEKLFF
V gene: TRBV5-8
clone size: -
J gene: TRBJ1-4
D gene: -

CDR3 DNA: TGTGCCAGCAGCGTAGAGGGGGTAAAAGAGACCCAGTACTTC
CDR3 protein: CASSVEGVKETQYF
V gene: TRBV9
clone size: -
J gene: TRBJ2-5
D gene: -

CDR3 DNA: TGTGCCAGCTCCTCCCCCGGCGGCCAATTCTCTGGAAACACCATATATTTT
CDR3 protein: CASSSPGGQFSGNTIYF
V gene: TRBV18
clone size: -
J gene: TRBJ1-3
D gene: -

CDR3 DNA: TGTGCCAGCAGCCCGCGGACTAGCGGGAGCTACGAGCAGTACTTC
CDR3 protein: CASSPRTSGSYEQYF
V gene: TRBV11-3
clone size: -
J gene: TRBJ2-7
D gene: TRBD2

CDR3 DNA: TGTGCCAGCAGCTTAGAATCTCAGGCCAGTACTGAAGCTTTCTTT
CDR3 protein: CASSLESQASTEAFF
V gene: TRBV11-3
clone size: -
J gene: TRBJ1-1
D gene: -

CDR3 DNA: TGTGCCAGCAGCGTAACGCCGGGACTAGCGACCGGGGAGCTGTTTTTT
CDR3 protein: CASSVTPGLATGELFF
V gene: TRBV9
clone size: -
J gene: TRBJ2-2
D gene: TRBD2